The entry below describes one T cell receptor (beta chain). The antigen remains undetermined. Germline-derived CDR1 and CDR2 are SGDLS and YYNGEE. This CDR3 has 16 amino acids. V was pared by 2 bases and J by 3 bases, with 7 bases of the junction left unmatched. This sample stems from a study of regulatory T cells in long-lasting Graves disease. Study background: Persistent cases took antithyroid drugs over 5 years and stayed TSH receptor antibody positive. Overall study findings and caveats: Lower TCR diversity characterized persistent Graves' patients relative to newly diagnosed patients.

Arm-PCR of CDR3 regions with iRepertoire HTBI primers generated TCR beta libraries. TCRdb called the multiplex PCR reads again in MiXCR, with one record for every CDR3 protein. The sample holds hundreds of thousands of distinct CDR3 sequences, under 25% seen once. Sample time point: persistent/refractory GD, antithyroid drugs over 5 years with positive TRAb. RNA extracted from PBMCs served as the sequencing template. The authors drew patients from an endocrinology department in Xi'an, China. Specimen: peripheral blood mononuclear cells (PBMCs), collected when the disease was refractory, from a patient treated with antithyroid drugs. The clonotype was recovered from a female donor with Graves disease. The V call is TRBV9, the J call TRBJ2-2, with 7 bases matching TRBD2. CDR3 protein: CASSVGGRAYTGELFF. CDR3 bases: TGTGCCAGCAGCGTGGGTGGGAGGGCCTACACCGGGGAGCTGTTTTTT.